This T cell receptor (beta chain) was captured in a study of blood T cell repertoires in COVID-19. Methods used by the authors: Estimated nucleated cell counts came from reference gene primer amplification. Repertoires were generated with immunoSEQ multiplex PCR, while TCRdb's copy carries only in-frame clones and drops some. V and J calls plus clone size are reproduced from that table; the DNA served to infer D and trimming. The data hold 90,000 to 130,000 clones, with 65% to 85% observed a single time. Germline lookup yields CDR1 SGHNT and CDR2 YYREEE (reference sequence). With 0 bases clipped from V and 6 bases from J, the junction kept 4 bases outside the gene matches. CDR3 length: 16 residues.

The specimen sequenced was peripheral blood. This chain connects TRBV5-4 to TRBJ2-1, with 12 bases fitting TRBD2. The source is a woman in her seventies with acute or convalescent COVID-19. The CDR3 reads CASSLDGTSGFNEQFF. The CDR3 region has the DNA TGTGCCAGCAGCTTGGACGGGACTAGCGGGTTCAATGAGCAGTTCTTC.